The sequence of this TCR beta chain was determined in a study of blood T cell repertoires in COVID-19. Study overall: COVID-19 samples from acute and convalescent phases originated in the United States, Italy and Spain. Sources were T cells, B-cell-depleted T cells, or PBMCs; the material itself was cDNA or gDNA.

The junction had 8 bases not matched to a gene; V was cut back by 4 bases and J by 0 bases. The CDR3 has 17 residues. Germline lookup yields CDR1 SGDLS and CDR2 YYNGEE. As processed by the authors: Amplification of reference gene primers was used by the study to estimate nucleated cell counts. The table came from immunoSEQ multiplex PCR; TCRdb's copy has only in-frame clones and leaves some out. From that table come the V and J calls and clone size; the DNA was used to work out D and trimming. The sample lists around 110,000 clones, 70% to 90% occurring once. V usage is TRBV9 and J usage is TRBJ2-1; 9 bases match TRBD2. The source material was peripheral blood. This TCR was sampled from a man aged 45-60 years with active or convalescent COVID-19. The CDR3 region is CASSPSTSGSSYNEQFF. The CDR3 DNA reads as TGTGCCAGCAGCCCCTCGACTAGCGGTTCCTCCTACAATGAGCAGTTCTTC.